The rows below give T cell receptor beta chains drawn from one sample of a study of blood T cell repertoires in COVID-19. Assay: immunoSEQ multiplex PCR; the TCRdb copy retains only in-frame clones and omits some. Of roughly 37,000 clones in the sample, just under 80% were seen once. What was sequenced was peripheral blood. The receptors originated from a man aged 60 to 69 with acute or convalescent COVID-19. The conserved cysteine and the conserved F or W are not part of the CDR3 here. The D gene is left open where the match is weak. Only part of the rows carry a size: once, few, many, or a class if the clone is expanded.

d_call: NA; clone_size: NA; v_call: TRBV11-3; cdr3_aa: ASSFAVNTEAF
d_call: NA; clone_size: NA; v_call: TRBV9; cdr3_aa: ASSPRTLNTEAF
d_call: NA; clone_size: many; v_call: TRBV19; cdr3_aa: ASSLGQPLNTEAF
d_call: TRBD1; clone_size: NA; v_call: TRBV28; cdr3_aa: ASTSLGRTGGVRSDEQY
d_call: TRBD1; clone_size: NA; v_call: TRBV5-1; cdr3_aa: ASSLGNRGMNGSPLH
d_call: NA; clone_size: NA; v_call: TRBV5-1; cdr3_aa: ASSLWVGEANEQF
d_call: NA; clone_size: NA; v_call: TRBV10-3; cdr3_aa: AISESLGTQY
d_call: TRBD1; clone_size: NA; v_call: TRBV30; cdr3_aa: ACTRTGEWTDTQY
d_call: NA; clone_size: NA; v_call: TRBV5-1; cdr3_aa: ASSLEGQGGEQY
d_call: NA; clone_size: NA; v_call: TRBV5-1; cdr3_aa: ASSLEQGTKNIQY
d_call: TRBD1; clone_size: NA; v_call: TRBV11-3; cdr3_aa: ASSSLRDRDMGEKLF
d_call: NA; clone_size: NA; v_call: TRBV6-5; cdr3_aa: ASSYINSYEQY
d_call: TRBD1; clone_size: NA; v_call: TRBV19; cdr3_aa: ASSPDRGSHEQY
d_call: TRBD1; clone_size: NA; v_call: TRBV2; cdr3_aa: ASSGTGRYRDEQY